What follows describes a single TCR beta chain. The CDR3 is made up of 13 amino acids. The germline V and J ends were trimmed by 8 bases and 2 bases, with 12 bases remaining between them. Germline values: CDR1 MNHEY, CDR2 SVGAGI. The data originate from a study of cytomegalovirus exposure and HLA in healthy donors. Primers: 60 Vbeta forward and 13 Jbeta reverse. Method: immunoSEQ multiplex PCR; TCRdb's copy keeps in-frame clones and lacks some. The data contain 110,000 or so clones, around 77% of them singletons. The sequence derives from a woman aged 25-40 years in good health and CMV-seropositive. Sequenced material: PBMCs. The V gene is TRBV6-5, the J gene TRBJ1-2; possible D gene TRBD1, 5 bases. Here the CDR3 DNA reads TGTGCCAGCTGGGGCAGCGCCAACTATGGCTACACCTTC. Translated, it gives CASWGSANYGYTF.